Reported below is one T cell receptor (beta chain). Its target is unknown. At one end the junction does not follow the germline gene, possibly because of a read error. This entry belongs to a study of T-cell memory formation after mild COVID-19. Broader study findings: Contracting CD4+ clones lay largely in CM and EM, with CD8+ ones residing in EMRA. Some responding clones appeared in pre-infection memory, suggesting cross-reactive memory joined. Day 37-peaking second-wave clones had unconfirmed SARS-CoV-2 specificity.

Germline CDR1 KGHSH, CDR2 LQKENI. This CDR3 spans 17 amino acids. 5'RACE, which relied on constant-segment primers, yielded TCR alpha and TCR beta cDNA libraries carrying sample barcodes and UMIs. TCRdb independently ran MiXCR on the 5' RACE reads; one entry per CDR3 protein. The data contain about 150,000 distinct CDR3 sequences, approximately 15% of them singletons. V and J are TRBV18 and TRBJ2-1; TRBD2 matches 10 bases. Sequences were obtained from PBMCs or a T cell subset sorted from them (not recorded which). This sequence was found in an adult woman who had mild COVID-19 (a few samples of this study predate the infection). Cell type and time point are not known. The CDR3 sequence: CASSPSGRAGDGNELFF. The CDR3 nucleotides read TGTGCCAGCTCACCAAGCGGGAGGGCCGGGGATGGCAATGAGCTGTTCTTC.